The rows below give T cell receptor beta chains drawn from one sample of a study of OX40 agonist ivuxolimab in advanced cancers. TCRdb's copy holds only in-frame clones and misses some; the assay was immunoSEQ multiplex PCR. This table holds 70,000 to 95,000 clones, about 90% found once. The sample consisted of CD4+ or CD8+ T cells sorted from blood, taken in a trial of the OX40 agonist ivuxolimab. All receptors derive from an adult with an advanced solid tumor such as melanoma, head and neck, liver or kidney cancer. CDR3s include the opening cysteine and the closing phenylalanine or tryptophan. The order of the fields is V gene, J gene, clone size, CDR3 length, CDR3 protein. Only part of the rows carry a size: once, few, many, or a class if the clone is expanded.

TRBV27	TRBJ2-7	few	13	CASKGGGGHEQYF
TRBV9	TRBJ2-3	.	16	CASSVGGGYSTDTQYF
TRBV6-5	TRBJ2-1	.	15	CASSSPLRGKNEQFF
TRBV2	TRBJ2-7	.	16	CASSPLGGGGTYEQYF
TRBV10-3	TRBJ1-2	.	15	CAISEGDRGRGGYTF
TRBV7-6	TRBJ2-7	.	15	CASTAGTRRGYEQYF
TRBV7-2	TRBJ1-2	.	14	CASSPGDRAYGYTF
TRBV2	TRBJ2-7	.	12	CASRDDSYEQYF
TRBV15	TRBJ2-7	.	14	CATSRDPATYEQYF
TRBV5-4	TRBJ2-7	.	14	CASSAARGAGEQYF
TRBV6-5	TRBJ2-2	few	14	CASRNGINTGELFF
TRBV5-1	TRBJ1-1	few	15	CASSLEGGGNTEAFF
TRBV9	TRBJ2-5	.	15	CASSVDPDFLETQYF
TRBV11-1	TRBJ2-7	once	15	CASSLDRVTGSEQYF
TRBV18	TRBJ2-3	once	16	CASSPPQRGLSDTQYF
TRBV6-5	TRBJ2-1	.	14	CASKRSGASNEQFF
TRBV7-9	TRBJ1-1	.	15	CASSPLGQGGTEAFF
TRBV7-9	TRBJ1-5	few	15	CASSKGTGGNQPQHF
TRBV7-9	TRBJ2-1	.	16	CASSLPGLAALNEQFF
TRBV5-1	TRBJ1-2	.	15	CASSLAGTGGEGYTF
TRBV4-1	TRBJ2-4	.	18	CASSLGLAGGVAKNIQYF
TRBV7-6	TRBJ2-2	.	17	CASSTIGLAGAGGELFF
TRBV30	TRBJ1-2	.	14	CAWSAPKANYGYTF